This T cell receptor beta chain was captured by sequencing in a study of T-cell memory formation after mild COVID-19. The 5'RACE method, run with constant-segment primers, produced TCR alpha and TCR beta cDNA libraries (carrying sample barcodes and UMIs). TCRdb independently ran MiXCR on the 5' RACE reads; one entry per CDR3 protein. The sample lists around 320,000 distinct CDR3 sequences, approximately 19% seen once, with around 21% in the top ten. The germline V and J ends were trimmed by 2 bases and 2 bases, with 15 bases remaining between them. Germline V gene lookup returns CDR1 MNHEY and CDR2 SVGAGI. The CDR3 has 17 amino acids. This clonotype was seen a single time.

Input material: PBMCs or a T cell subset sorted from them (not recorded which). The source is a man between 18 and 35 years old who had mild COVID-19 (a few samples of this study predate the infection). Cell type and time point are not known. The chain couples TRBV6-5 to TRBJ2-2, with a possible D match to TRBD2 (6 bases). CDR3 coding DNA: TGTGCCAGCAGTTACCTCGCCTGGAGGGCTAACACCGGGGAGCTGTTTTTT. It translates to CASSYLAWRANTGELFF.